Sequencing of this T cell receptor (beta chain) was carried out in a study of CD8 T cells in Susac syndrome. While serving as controls, healthy donors were matched for age and sex. RNA, at 0.5 to 1 ug, was reverse transcribed with random hexamers. It was immunoSEQ multiplex PCR that amplified TCR beta CDR3 across 54 Vbeta and 13 Jbeta. TCRdb passed the immunoSEQ multiplex PCR reads through MiXCR, listing each CDR3 protein once. This repertoire shows over 95,000 distinct CDR3 sequences, under 95% found once; its top ten account for roughly 0.12%. The CDR3 runs to 11 residues. The V end lost 5 bases, the J end lost 6 bases, and 7 bases lay between the germline ends.

This chain uses TRBV12-3 or TRBV12-4 with TRBJ1-1; unclear D gene. This TCR came from a human donor in good health. The sample was CD8+ T cells from PBMCs. The DNA for the CDR3 is TGTGCCAGCAGTAGAGGCCCTGAAGCTTTCTTT. Residues: CASSRGPEAFF.